The 20 T cell receptor beta chains below were found in one sample sequenced in a study of CD8 T cells in ankylosing spondylitis. TCRdb re-called the 5' RACE reads with MiXCR, one entry per CDR3 protein. The sample has around 540,000 distinct CDR3 sequences, 9.5% to 15% seen once. Study-wide points: A TCR beta motif of several highly homologous variants seemed to mark ankylosing spondylitis blood.

These receptors' antigens are unknown. Sequences were obtained from blood, either unsorted or a sorted T cell fraction (not recorded which). The receptors were sampled from a male donor with ankylosing spondylitis.

The sample holds a few counts of this clonotype. The V call is TRBV24-1, the J call TRBJ2-3; weak D call: TRBD2 (6 bases). V dropped 9 bases and J dropped 1 base, with 10 bases sitting between them. CDR1 and CDR2 from the germline V gene are KGHDR and SFDVKD. CDR3 length: 13 amino acids. CDR3 DNA sequence: TGTGCCACCGGGTGGGGGGGCACAGATACGCAGTATTTT. As protein: CATGWGGTDTQYF.

In its sample, this clonotype was seen a few times. The J gene is TRBJ1-5, the V gene TRBV10-3, with D possibly TRBD1 on 5 matching bases. CDR1 and CDR2 (germline): ENHRY, SYGVKD. The V and J ends lost 0 bases and 0 bases respectively, with 9 bases between them. The CDR3 spans 16 residues. CDR3 residues: CAISESGGYSNQPQHF. Here the CDR3 DNA reads TGTGCCATCAGTGAGTCCGGGGGGTATAGCAATCAGCCCCAGCATTTT.

J is TRBJ2-7 and V is TRBV30; D is perhaps TRBD2 (5 bases). The CDR3 is 12 amino acids. With 5 bases removed from V and 3 bases from J, the gap between germline ends came to 11 bases. Germline-derived CDR1 and CDR2 are GTSNPN and SVGIG (reference sequence). The CDR3 nucleotides are TGTGCCTGGTCTCTAGCCCGCTACGAGCAGTACTTC. It yields the protein CAWSLARYEQYF.

Many counts were recorded for this clonotype. The chain couples TRBV7-8 to TRBJ1-3; D ambiguous. The V gene lost 7 bases and the J gene lost 4 bases, with 11 bases spanning the gap. The CDR3 spans 13 residues. The V gene's germline CDR1 is SGHVS and CDR2 FQNEAQ. Here the CDR3 reads CASTLRGGNTIYF. The DNA of the CDR3 is TGTGCCAGCACTCTGCGTGGCGGAAACACCATATATTTT.

This clonotype occurred once. The chain carries TRBV24-1 and TRBJ1-2, with D hard to call. The CDR3 runs 12 residues. V dropped 3 bases and J dropped 2 bases, with 3 bases sitting between them. The germline V gene has CDR1 KGHDR and CDR2 SFDVKD. The CDR3 protein is CATSDGNYGYTF. The CDR3 DNA sequence: TGTGCCACCAGTGATGGCAACTATGGCTACACCTTC.

This clonotype was observed a few times. This chain connects TRBV20-1 to TRBJ2-1, with D possibly being TRBD1 or TRBD2 (5 bases each). The V and J ends lost 2 bases and 7 bases respectively, with 18 bases between them. Germline CDR1 DFQATT, CDR2 SNEGSKA (reference sequence). CDR3 size: 15 residues. The DNA of the CDR3 is TGCAGTGCTAGAACTAGGAACGGGGCCGGGAATGAGCAGTTCTTC. It encodes CSARTRNGAGNEQFF.

This clonotype was seen only a few times. This chain uses TRBV12-3 or TRBV12-4 with TRBJ1-2, with D uncertain. The CDR3 runs 14 residues. Trimming left V 7 bases short and J 4 bases short, with 16 bases between. Here the CDR3 DNA reads TGTGCCAGCAATCGACTAAGAAGACCCTATGGCTACACCTTC. Its translation: CASNRLRRPYGYTF.

V gene TRBV21-1 combines with J gene TRBJ2-7; TRBD1 reflects the table's D call only, with no check against the DNA. TRBV21-1 is labeled a pseudogene. This CDR3 has 17 amino acids. This CDR3 is CASSKALGRGNKYEQYF. The CDR3, as DNA: TGTGCCAGCAGCAAAGCGCTGGGAAGGGGCAACAAGTACGAGCAGTACTTC.

The chain is built from TRBV12-3 or TRBV12-4 and TRBJ2-7, with D perhaps matching TRBD2 (5 bases). The length of the CDR3 is 13 residues. V lost 6 bases and J 3 bases, leaving 12 bases between the germline ends. This chain's CDR3 is CASSPGLHYEQYV. The CDR3 DNA follows: TGTGCCAGCAGCCCTGGACTGCACTACGAGCAGTACGTC.

The rearrangement links TRBV7-9 to TRBJ1-3; TRBD1 is a possible D gene (6 bases). Looked up from germline, CDR1 is SEHNR and CDR2 is FQNEAQ (reference sequence). The length of the CDR3 is 14 residues. V gave up 3 bases and J gave up 9 bases, with 15 bases separating them. CDR3 loop: CASSFSGEGATIYF. DNA of the CDR3: TGTGCCAGCAGCTTTTCAGGGGAAGGGGCCACCATATATTTT.

The sample holds a few counts of this clonotype. This chain uses TRBV5-1 with TRBJ1-2; D is ambiguous. This CDR3 comprises 14 residues. V dropped 0 bases and J dropped 2 bases, with 8 bases sitting between them. Germline CDR1 reads SGHRS; CDR2 reads YFSETQ. The CDR3 here is CASSLGNRNYGYTF. The CDR3 DNA follows: TGCGCCAGCAGCTTGGGAAATCGAAACTATGGCTACACCTTC.

This clonotype has more than one count but fewer than ten. V usage is TRBV30 and J usage is TRBJ2-5, with D perhaps TRBD2 (5 bases). Germline V lookup: CDR1 GTSNPN, CDR2 SVGIG (reference sequence). The CDR3 is made up of 12 amino acids. The V end lost 2 bases, the J end lost 5 bases, and 9 bases lay between the germline ends. For the CDR3, the DNA is TGTGCCTGGAGTTATAGCGAGGAGACCCAGTACTTC. It encodes CAWSYSEETQYF.

This clonotype was counted between two and nine times. This chain links TRBV5-1 with TRBJ2-5; 8 bases fit TRBD2. Per the germline V gene, CDR1 is SGHRS and CDR2 is YFSETQ. This CDR3 is 14 amino acids long. V lost 4 bases to trimming and J lost 6 bases; unmatched junction nucleotides: 8. This chain's CDR3 is CASSRTSGAQTQYF. The CDR3 nucleotides are TGCGCCAGCAGCCGTACTAGCGGAGCTCAGACCCAGTACTTC. Combining the CDR3 with reference TRBV5-1 and TRBJ2-5 gives the whole variable domain KAGVTQTPRYLIKTRGQQVTLSCSPISGHRSVSWYQQTPGQGLQFLFEYFSETQRNKGNFPGRFSGRQFSNSRSEMNVSTLELGDSALYLCASSRTSGAQTQYFGPGTRLLVL.

The table lists this clonotype with a few counts. The V gene is TRBV20-1, the J gene TRBJ2-7; 10 nucleotides line up with TRBD2. This CDR3 has 18 amino acids. The V gene's germline CDR1 is DFQATT and CDR2 SNEGSKA (reference sequence). V was pared by 6 bases and J by 3 bases, with 20 bases of the junction left unmatched. CDR3 sequence reads: CSATPDGLAGVWGYEQYF. CDR3 DNA sequence: TGCAGTGCCACCCCCGATGGGCTAGCGGGAGTATGGGGCTACGAGCAGTACTTC.

The gene calls are TRBV18 and TRBJ2-5, with no clear D. Trimming cost V 0 bases and J 5 bases, with 7 bases left between them. CDR1 and CDR2 from the germline V gene are KGHSH and LQKENI. CDR3 length: 13 residues. CDR3 loop: CASSPPIIETQYF. In nucleotides, the CDR3 is TGTGCCAGCTCACCACCGATAATCGAGACCCAGTACTTC.

The rearrangement uses TRBV20-1 and TRBJ2-7, with TRBD1 identical over 10 bases. V shed 8 bases, J shed 11 bases, and the junction held 12 bases outside the gene matches. This CDR3 has 12 amino acids. The V gene's germline CDR1 is DFQATT and CDR2 SNEGSKA (reference sequence). The CDR3 loop is CSPWDRGPKEYF. CDR3 DNA: TGCAGTCCGTGGGACAGGGGCCCCAAGGAGTACTTC.

This clonotype was seen at least ten times. The CDR3 DNA follows: TGCGCCAGCAGCTTTCTAGCGGGAGGCCTGGAGACCCAGTACTTC. This gives the protein CASSFLAGGLETQYF. The V gene is TRBV5-1, the J gene TRBJ2-5, with 11 bases identical to TRBD2. The germline V gene encodes CDR1 SGHRS and CDR2 YFSETQ. CDR3 size: 15 residues. Trimming cost V 2 bases and J 5 bases; bases outside gene matches: 5.

There are a few counts of this clonotype. V is TRBV2 and J is TRBJ1-2; 7 bases agree with TRBD1. This CDR3 has 13 residues. With 4 bases clipped from V and 4 bases from J, the junction kept 3 bases outside the gene matches. The germline V gene has CDR1 SNHLY and CDR2 FYNNEI. CDR3 in amino acids: CASSGTGSYGYTF. The CDR3 DNA reads TGTGCCAGCAGTGGGACAGGCTCCTATGGCTACACCTTC.

This clonotype was detected a few times. This chain links TRBV7-8 with TRBJ1-5, with D perhaps TRBD1 (5 bases). The CDR3 has 15 residues. Trimming shortened V by 1 base and J by 3 bases, and 10 bases separated the two germline ends. Germline loops: CDR1 SGHVS, CDR2 FQNEAQ. CDR3 residues: CASSLGDAYNQPQHF. The CDR3 DNA is TGTGCCAGCAGCTTAGGGGACGCCTACAATCAGCCCCAGCATTTT.

V is TRBV11-1 and J is TRBJ1-2, with a weak D call TRBD1 (5 bases). CDR1 and CDR2 (germline): SGHAT, FQDESV (reference sequence). V gave up 7 bases and J gave up 0 bases, with 24 bases separating them. The CDR3 is 18 residues long. CDR3 nucleotide sequence: TGTGCCAGCACCCCTCAGTCTTTGGAACAGGTAGCTAACTATGGCTACACCTTC. Encoded protein: CASTPQSLEQVANYGYTF.